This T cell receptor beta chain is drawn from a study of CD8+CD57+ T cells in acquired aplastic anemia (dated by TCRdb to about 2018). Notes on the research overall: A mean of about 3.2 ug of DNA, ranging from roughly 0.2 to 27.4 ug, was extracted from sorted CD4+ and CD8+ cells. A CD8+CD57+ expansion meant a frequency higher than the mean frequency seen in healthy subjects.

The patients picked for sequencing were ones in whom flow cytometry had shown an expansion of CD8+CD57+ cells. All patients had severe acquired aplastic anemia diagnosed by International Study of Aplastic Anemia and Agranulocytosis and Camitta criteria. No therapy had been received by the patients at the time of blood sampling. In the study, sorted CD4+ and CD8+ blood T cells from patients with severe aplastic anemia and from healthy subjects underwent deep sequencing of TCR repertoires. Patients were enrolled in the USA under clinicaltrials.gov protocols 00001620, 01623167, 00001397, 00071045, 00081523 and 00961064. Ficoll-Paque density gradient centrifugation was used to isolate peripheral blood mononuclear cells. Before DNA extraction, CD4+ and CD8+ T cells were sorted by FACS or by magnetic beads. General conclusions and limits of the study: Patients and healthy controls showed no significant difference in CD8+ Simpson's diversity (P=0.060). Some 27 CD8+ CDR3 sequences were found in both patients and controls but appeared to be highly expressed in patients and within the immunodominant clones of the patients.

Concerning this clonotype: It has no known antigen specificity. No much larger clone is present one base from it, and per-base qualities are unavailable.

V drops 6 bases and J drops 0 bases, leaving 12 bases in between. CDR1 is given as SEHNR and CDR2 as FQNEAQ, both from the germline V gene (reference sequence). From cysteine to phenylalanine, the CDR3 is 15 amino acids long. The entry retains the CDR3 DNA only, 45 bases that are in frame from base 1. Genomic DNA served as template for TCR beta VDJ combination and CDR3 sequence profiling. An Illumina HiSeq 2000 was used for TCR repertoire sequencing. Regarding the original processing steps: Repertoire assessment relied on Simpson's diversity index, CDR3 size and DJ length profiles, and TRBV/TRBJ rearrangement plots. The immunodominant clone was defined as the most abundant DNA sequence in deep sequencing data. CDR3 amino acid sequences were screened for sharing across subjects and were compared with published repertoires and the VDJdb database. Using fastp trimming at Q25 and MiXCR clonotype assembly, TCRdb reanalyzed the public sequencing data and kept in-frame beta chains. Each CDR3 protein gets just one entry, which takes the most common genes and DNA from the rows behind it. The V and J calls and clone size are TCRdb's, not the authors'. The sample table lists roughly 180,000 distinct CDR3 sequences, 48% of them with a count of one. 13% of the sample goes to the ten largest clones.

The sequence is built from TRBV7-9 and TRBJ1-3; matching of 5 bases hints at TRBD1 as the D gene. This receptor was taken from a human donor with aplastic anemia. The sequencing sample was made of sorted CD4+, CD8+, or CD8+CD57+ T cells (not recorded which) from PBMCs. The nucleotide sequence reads TGTGCCAGCAGGGGGGACCCTGCCTCTGGAAACACCATATATTTT. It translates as CASRGDPASGNTIYF.